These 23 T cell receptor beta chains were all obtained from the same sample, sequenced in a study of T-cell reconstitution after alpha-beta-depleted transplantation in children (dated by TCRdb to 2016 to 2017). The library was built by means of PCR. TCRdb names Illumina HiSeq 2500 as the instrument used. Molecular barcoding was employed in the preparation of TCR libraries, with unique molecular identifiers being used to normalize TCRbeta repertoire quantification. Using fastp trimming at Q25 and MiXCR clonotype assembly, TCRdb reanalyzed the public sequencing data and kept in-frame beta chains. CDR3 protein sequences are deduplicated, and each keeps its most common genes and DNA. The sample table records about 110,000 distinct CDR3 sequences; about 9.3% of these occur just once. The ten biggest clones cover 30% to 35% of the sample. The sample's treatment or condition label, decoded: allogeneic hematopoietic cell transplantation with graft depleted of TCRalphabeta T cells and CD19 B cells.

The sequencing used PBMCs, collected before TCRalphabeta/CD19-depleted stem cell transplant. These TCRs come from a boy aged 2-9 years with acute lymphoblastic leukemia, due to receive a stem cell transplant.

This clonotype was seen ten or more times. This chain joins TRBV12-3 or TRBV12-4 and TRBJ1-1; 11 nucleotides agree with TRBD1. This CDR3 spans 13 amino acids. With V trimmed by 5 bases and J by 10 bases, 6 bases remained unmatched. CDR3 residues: CASSPRTGGAAFF. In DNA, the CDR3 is TGTGCCAGCAGTCCTCGGACAGGGGGCGCAGCTTTCTTT.

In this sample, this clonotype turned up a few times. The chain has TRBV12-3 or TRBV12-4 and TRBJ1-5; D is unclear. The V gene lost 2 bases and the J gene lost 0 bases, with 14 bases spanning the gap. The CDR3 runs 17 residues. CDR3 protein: CASSLYPTGYSNQPQHF. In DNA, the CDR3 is TGTGCCAGCAGTTTATACCCGACGGGGTATAGCAATCAGCCCCAGCATTTT.

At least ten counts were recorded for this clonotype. The CDR3 coding sequence is TGCAGTGTTTCGGGCCCCTCAAATTCACCCCTCCACTTT. It translates to CSVSGPSNSPLHF. This chain connects TRBV20-1 to TRBJ1-6; D unresolved. The V end lost 7 bases, the J end lost 7 bases, and 14 bases lay between the germline ends. The germline gives CDR1 DFQATT, CDR2 SNEGSKA (reference sequence). The CDR3 is 13 amino acids.

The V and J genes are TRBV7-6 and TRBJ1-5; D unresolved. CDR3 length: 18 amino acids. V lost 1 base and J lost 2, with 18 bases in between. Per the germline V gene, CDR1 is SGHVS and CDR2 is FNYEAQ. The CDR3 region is CASSLGGIDSGRNQPQHF. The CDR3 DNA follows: TGTGCCAGCAGCTTAGGAGGGATCGACTCGGGCCGCAATCAGCCCCAGCATTTT.

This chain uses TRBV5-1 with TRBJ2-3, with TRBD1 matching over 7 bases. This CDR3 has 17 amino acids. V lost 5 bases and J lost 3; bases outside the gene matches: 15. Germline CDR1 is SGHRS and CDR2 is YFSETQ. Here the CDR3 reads CASSLTAGTEITDTQYF. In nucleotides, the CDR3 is TGCGCCAGCAGTTTGACCGCCGGGACAGAAATTACAGATACGCAGTATTTT.

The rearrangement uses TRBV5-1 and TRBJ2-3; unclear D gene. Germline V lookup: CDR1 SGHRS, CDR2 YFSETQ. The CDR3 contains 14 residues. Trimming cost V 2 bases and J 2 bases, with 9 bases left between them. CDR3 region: CASSFFGVTDTQYF. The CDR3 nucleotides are TGCGCCAGCAGCTTTTTTGGGGTCACAGATACGCAGTATTTT.

This CDR3 reads CASGPRGHNEQFF. The CDR3 nucleotides are TGCGCCAGCGGACCTCGGGGGCACAATGAGCAGTTCTTC. The gene calls are TRBV5-1 and TRBJ2-1; perhaps D is TRBD1 or TRBD2 (6 bases each). The germline V and J ends were trimmed by 7 bases and 5 bases, with 13 bases remaining between them. This CDR3 has 13 amino acids. Looked up from germline, CDR1 is SGHRS and CDR2 is YFSETQ.

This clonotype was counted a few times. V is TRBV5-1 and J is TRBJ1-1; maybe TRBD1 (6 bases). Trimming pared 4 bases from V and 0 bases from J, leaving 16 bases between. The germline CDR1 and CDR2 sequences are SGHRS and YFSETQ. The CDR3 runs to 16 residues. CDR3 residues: CASSRLGQTLNTEAFF. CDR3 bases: TGCGCCAGCAGCCGACTCGGACAGACCCTGAACACTGAAGCTTTCTTT.

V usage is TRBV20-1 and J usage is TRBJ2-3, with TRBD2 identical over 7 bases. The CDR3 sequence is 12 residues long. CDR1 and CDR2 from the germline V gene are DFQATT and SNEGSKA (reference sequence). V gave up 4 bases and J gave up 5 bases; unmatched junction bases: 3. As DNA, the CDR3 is TGCAGTGCTACGACTAGCTTAGATACGCAGTATTTT. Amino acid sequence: CSATTSLDTQYF.

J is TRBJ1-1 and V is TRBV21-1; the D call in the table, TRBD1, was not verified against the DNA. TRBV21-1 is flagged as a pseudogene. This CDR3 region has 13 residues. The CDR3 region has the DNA TGTGCCAGCGCCGGGACATTGAACACTGAAGCTTTCTTT. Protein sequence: CASAGTLNTEAFF.

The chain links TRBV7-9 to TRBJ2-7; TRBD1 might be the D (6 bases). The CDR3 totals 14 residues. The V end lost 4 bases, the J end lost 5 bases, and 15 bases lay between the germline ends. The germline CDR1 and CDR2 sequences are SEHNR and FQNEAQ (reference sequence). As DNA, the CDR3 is TGTGCCAGCAGCTCGCATACAGGGCGCAACGAGCAGTACTTC. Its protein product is CASSSHTGRNEQYF.

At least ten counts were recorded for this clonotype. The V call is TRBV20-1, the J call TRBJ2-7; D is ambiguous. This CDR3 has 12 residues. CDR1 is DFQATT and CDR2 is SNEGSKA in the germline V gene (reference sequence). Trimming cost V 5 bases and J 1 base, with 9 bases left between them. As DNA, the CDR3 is TGCAGTGCTCGAAGGGTTTCCTACGAGCAGTACTTC. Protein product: CSARRVSYEQYF.

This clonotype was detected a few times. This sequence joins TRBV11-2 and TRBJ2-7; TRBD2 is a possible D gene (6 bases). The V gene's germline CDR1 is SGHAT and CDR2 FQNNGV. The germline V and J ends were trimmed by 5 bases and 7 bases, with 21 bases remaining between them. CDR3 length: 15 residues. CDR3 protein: CASSHPGLPVWEQYF. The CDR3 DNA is TGTGCCAGCAGCCACCCCGGACTACCCGTGTGGGAGCAGTACTTC.

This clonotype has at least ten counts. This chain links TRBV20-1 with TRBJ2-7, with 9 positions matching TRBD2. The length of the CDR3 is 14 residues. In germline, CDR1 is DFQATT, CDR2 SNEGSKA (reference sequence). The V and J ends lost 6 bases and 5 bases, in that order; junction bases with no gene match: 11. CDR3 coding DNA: TGCAGTGCGCCGAACAGCGGGAGGATACACGAGCAGTACTTC. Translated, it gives CSAPNSGRIHEQYF.

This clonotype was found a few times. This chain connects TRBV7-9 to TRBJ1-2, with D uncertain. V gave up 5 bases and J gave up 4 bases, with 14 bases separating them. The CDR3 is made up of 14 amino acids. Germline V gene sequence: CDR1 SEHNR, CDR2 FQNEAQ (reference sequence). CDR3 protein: CASSITSWGYGYTF. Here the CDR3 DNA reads TGTGCCAGCAGCATTACAAGTTGGGGCTATGGCTACACCTTC.

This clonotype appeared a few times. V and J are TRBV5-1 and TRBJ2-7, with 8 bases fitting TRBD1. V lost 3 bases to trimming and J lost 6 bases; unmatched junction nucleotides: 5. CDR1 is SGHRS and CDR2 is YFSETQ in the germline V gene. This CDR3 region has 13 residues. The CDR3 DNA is TGCGCCAGCAGCTCCGGGACAGGAGTCGAGCAGTACTTC. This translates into CASSSGTGVEQYF.

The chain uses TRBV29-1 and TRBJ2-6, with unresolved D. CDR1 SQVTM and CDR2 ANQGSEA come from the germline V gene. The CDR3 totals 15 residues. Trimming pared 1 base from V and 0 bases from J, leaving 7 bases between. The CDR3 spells CSVEVWVSGANVLTF. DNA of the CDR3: TGCAGCGTTGAAGTGTGGGTCTCTGGGGCCAACGTCCTGACTTTC.

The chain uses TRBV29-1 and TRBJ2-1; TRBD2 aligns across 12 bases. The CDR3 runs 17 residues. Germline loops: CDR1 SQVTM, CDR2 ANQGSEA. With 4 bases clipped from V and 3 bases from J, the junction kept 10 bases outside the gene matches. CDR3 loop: CSVVRTSGRRSYNEQFF. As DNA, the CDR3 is TGCAGCGTTGTTCGTACTAGCGGGAGGAGAAGCTACAATGAGCAGTTCTTC.

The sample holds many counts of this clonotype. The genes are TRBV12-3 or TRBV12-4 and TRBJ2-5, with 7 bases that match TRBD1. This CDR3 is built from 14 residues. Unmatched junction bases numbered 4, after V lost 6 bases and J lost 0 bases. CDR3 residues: CASRKTGNQETQYF. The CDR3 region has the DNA TGTGCCAGCAGGAAGACAGGGAACCAAGAGACCCAGTACTTC.

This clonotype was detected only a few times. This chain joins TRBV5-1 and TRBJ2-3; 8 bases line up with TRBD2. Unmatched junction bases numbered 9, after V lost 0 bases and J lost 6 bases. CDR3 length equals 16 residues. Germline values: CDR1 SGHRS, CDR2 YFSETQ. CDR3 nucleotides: TGCGCCAGCAGCTTGGTGTCTAGCGGGTTTAGGGATACGCAGTATTTT. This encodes CASSLVSSGFRDTQYF. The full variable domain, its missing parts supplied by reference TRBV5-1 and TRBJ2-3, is KAGVTQTPRYLIKTRGQQVTLSCSPISGHRSVSWYQQTPGQGLQFLFEYFSETQRNKGNFPGRFSGRQFSNSRSEMNVSTLELGDSALYLCASSLVSSGFRDTQYFGPGTRLTVL.

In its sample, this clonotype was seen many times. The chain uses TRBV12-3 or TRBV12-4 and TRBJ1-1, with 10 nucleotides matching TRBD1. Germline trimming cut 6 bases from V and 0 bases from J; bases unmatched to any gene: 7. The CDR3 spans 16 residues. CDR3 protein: CASSRGQGVLNTEAFF. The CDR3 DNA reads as TGTGCCAGCAGCCGCGGACAGGGGGTTTTGAACACTGAAGCTTTCTTT.

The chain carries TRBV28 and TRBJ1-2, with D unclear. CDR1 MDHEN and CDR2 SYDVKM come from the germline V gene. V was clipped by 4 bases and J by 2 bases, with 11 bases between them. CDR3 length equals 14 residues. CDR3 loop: CASSSRLKNYGYTF. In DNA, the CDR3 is TGTGCCAGCAGTTCCCGGTTAAAGAACTATGGCTACACCTTC.

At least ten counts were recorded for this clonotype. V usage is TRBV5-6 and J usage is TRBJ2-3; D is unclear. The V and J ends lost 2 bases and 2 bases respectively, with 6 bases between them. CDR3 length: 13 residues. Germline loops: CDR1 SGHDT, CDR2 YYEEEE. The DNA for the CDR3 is TGTGCCAGCAGCTTTGCATCCACAGATACGCAGTATTTT. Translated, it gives CASSFASTDTQYF. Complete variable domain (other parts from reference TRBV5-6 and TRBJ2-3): DAGVTQSPTHLIKTRGQQVTLRCSPKSGHDTVSWYQQALGQGPQFIFQYYEEEERQRGNFPDRFSGHQFPNYSSELNVNALLLGDSALYLCASSFASTDTQYFGPGTRLTVL.